Listed below are T cell receptor beta chains from one sample, sequenced in a study of early T cells in non-severe SARS-CoV-2 infection. TCRdb recomputed calls from the 5' RACE reads with MiXCR, one row per CDR3 protein. The repertoire holds tens of thousands of distinct CDR3 sequences, around 8% seen once, with around 11% in the top ten. The sequences come from whole blood, collected at baseline. Receptors were obtained from an adult who was a healthcare worker with PCR-confirmed SARS-CoV-2 infection or an uninfected control (not recorded which). The CDR3 runs from the conserved cysteine through the conserved F or W. The D gene is left open where the match is weak. Clone size is shown for a subset of rows, as once, few, many or a class of expanded clone.

>.|TRBJ2-4|many|TRBV11-2
CASSLAGANIQYF
TGTGCCAGCAGCTTAGCGGGGGCGAACATTCAGTACTTC
>.|TRBJ2-7|few|TRBV27
CASSSPGLGVYEQYF
TGTGCCAGCAGTTCACCGGGGCTAGGAGTCTACGAGCAGTACTTC
>.|TRBJ1-2|many|TRBV28
CASHPTGTRTYGYTF
TGTGCCAGCCATCCTACCGGGACACGGACCTATGGCTACACCTTC
>.|TRBJ1-1|.|TRBV3-1
CASSQDLLGGRGTEAFF
TGTGCCAGCAGCCAAGATCTTTTAGGGGGTCGTGGCACTGAAGCTTTCTTT
>TRBD2|TRBJ2-1|.|TRBV2
CASSEKLRVAGCFLF
TGTGCCAGCAGCGAAAAACTAAGGGTAGCGGGCTGTTTTCTCTTC
>.|TRBJ2-1|.|TRBV7-9
CASSLARGGSSYNEQFF
TGTGCCAGCAGCTTAGCGCGCGGCGGTAGCTCCTACAATGAGCAGTTCTTC
>.|TRBJ2-7|few|TRBV11-3
CASSLGHPGEQYF
TGTGCCAGCAGCTTAGGACACCCCGGGGAGCAGTACTTC
>.|TRBJ2-5|.|TRBV29-1
CSVVQGDQTQYF
TGCAGCGTTGTCCAGGGAGATCAGACCCAGTACTTC
>.|TRBJ2-7|many|TRBV20-1
CSARDFPSYEQYF
TGCAGTGCTAGGGACTTCCCCTCCTACGAGCAGTACTTC
>.|TRBJ2-2|.|TRBV2
CVSKVGTQNTGELFF
TGTGTCAGCAAAGTGGGGACACAGAACACCGGGGAGCTGTTTTTT
>.|TRBJ2-5|few|TRBV27
CASSLGSPQETQYF
TGTGCCAGCAGTCTGGGAAGCCCCCAAGAGACCCAGTACTTC
>.|TRBJ2-1|many|TRBV27
CASSTGDLSYNEQFF
TGTGCCAGCAGTACGGGGGACCTCTCCTACAATGAGCAGTTCTTC
>.|TRBJ1-4|.|TRBV6-4
CASSPRAGTNEKLFF
TGTGCCAGCAGTCCACGGGCGGGAACTAATGAAAAACTGTTTTTT
>TRBD2|TRBJ2-5|many|TRBV12-3/TRBV12-4
CASSSSLAGGQETQYF
TGTGCCAGCAGCTCCTCACTAGCGGGGGGCCAAGAGACCCAGTACTTC
>.|TRBJ2-6|few|TRBV14
CASRRQTISGANVLTF
TGTGCCAGCCGTCGACAGACCATCTCTGGGGCCAACGTCCTGACTTTC
>.|TRBJ2-4|.|TRBV20-1
CSASEGDTRILF
TGCAGTGCTAGTGAGGGGGACACACGGATTCTCTTC
>.|TRBJ2-7|.|TRBV9
CASSVESYEQYF
TGTGCCAGCAGCGTAGAGAGTTACGAGCAGTACTTC
>.|TRBJ1-3|many|TRBV28
CASTSHRNSGNTIYF
TGTGCCAGCACCTCCCACCGGAACTCTGGAAACACCATATATTTT
>.|TRBJ2-7|many|TRBV7-9
CASSSWTATYEQYF
TGTGCCAGCAGCTCTTGGACGGCAACCTACGAGCAGTACTTC
>.|TRBJ2-1|.|TRBV11-2
CASSPFAGTEQFF
TGTGCCAGCAGCCCCTTCGCGGGAACTGAGCAGTTCTTC
>.|TRBJ2-1|few|TRBV11-2
CASSSGYYNEQFF
TGTGCCAGCAGTTCCGGTTATTACAATGAGCAGTTCTTC
>.|TRBJ2-5|.|TRBV11-2
CASSLEAGQETQYF
TGTGCCAGCAGCTTAGAGGCGGGACAAGAGACCCAGTACTTC
>TRBD2|TRBJ2-7|many|TRBV11-3
CASSLDEHLAGMQVCEQYF
TGTGCCAGCAGCTTAGATGAGCACCTAGCGGGAATGCAAGTCTGCGAGCAGTACTTC
>.|TRBJ1-2|many|TRBV19
CASQTGVNYGYTF
TGTGCCAGCCAGACAGGTGTTAACTATGGCTACACCTTC
>.|TRBJ1-2|.|TRBV7-9
CASNQENYGYTF
TGTGCCAGCAATCAAGAGAACTATGGCTACACCTTC
>.|TRBJ2-7|many|TRBV19
CASSKDTGSYEQYF
TGTGCCAGTAGTAAAGACACCGGCTCCTACGAGCAGTACTTC
>TRBD1|TRBJ2-5|few|TRBV24-1
CATSPDRAQETQYF
TGTGCCACCAGTCCGGACAGGGCTCAGGAGACCCAGTACTTC